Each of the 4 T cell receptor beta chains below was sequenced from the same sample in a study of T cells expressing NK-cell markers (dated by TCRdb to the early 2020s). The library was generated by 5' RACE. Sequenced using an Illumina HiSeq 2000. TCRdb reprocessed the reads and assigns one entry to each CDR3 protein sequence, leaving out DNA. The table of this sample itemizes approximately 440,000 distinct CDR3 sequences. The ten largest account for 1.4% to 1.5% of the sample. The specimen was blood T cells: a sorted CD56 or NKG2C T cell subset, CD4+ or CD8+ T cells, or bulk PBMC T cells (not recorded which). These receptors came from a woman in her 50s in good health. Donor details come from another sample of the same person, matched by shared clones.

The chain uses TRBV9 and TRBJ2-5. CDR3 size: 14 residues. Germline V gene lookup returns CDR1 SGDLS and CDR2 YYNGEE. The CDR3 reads CASSVGQPQETQYF.

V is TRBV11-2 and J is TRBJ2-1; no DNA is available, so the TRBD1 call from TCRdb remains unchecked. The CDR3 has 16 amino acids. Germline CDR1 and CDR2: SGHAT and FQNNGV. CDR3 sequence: CASTNRRDRGPNEQFF.

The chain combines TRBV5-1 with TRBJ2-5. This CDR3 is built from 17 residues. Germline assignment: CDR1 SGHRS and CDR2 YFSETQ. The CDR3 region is CASSLELSRFLGGTQYF.

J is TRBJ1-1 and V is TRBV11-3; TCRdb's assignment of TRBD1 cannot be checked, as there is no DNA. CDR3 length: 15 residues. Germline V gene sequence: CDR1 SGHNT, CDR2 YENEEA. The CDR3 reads CASSLVSGDLSEAFF. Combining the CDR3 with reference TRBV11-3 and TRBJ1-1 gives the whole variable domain EAGVVQSPRYKIIEKKQPVAFWCNPISGHNTLYWYLQNLGQGPELLIRYENEEAVDDSQLPKDRFSAERLKGVDSTLKIQPAELGDSAVYLCASSLVSGDLSEAFFGQGTRLTVV.